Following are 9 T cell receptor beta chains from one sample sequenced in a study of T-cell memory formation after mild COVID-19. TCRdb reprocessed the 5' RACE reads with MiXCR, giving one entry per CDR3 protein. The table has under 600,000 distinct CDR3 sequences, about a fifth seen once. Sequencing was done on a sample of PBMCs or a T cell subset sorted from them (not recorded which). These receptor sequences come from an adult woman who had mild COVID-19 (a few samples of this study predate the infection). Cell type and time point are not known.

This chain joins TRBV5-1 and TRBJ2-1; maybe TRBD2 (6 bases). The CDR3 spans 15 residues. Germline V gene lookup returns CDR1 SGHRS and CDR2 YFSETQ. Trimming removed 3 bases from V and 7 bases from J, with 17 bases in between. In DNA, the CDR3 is TGCGCCAGCAGCTCTCAGCGGGCTACTAATAATGAGCAGTTCTTC. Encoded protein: CASSSQRATNNEQFF.

CDR3 nucleotides: TGTGCCAGCAGCCCGACAATAGGGGGGCAAACCGGGGAGCTGTTTTTT. It is translated as CASSPTIGGQTGELFF. The V gene is TRBV7-7, the J gene TRBJ2-2, with D perhaps matching TRBD1 or TRBD2 (6 bases each). Germline V gene lookup returns CDR1 SSHAT and CDR2 FNYEAQ (reference sequence). This CDR3 has 16 amino acids. The V and J ends lost 5 bases and 5 bases respectively, with 18 bases between them.

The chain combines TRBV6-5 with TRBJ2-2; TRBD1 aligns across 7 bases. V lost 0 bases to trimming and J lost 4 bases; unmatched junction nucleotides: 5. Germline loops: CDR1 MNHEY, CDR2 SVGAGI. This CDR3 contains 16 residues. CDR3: CASSYSTGAITGELFF. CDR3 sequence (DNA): TGTGCCAGCAGTTACTCTACAGGGGCGATCACCGGGGAGCTGTTTTTT.

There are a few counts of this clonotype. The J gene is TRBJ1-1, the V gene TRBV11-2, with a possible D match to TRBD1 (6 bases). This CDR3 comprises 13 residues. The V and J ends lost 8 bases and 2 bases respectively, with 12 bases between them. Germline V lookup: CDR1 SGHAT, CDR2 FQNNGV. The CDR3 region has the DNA TGTGCCAGCTTAAGGGGGGGCAACACTGAAGCTTTCTTT. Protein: CASLRGGNTEAFF.

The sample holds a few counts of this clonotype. CDR3 nucleotide sequence: TGTGCCACCAGCAAGGGGGCGCGGAATTCACCCCTCCACTTT. Translation: CATSKGARNSPLHF. This chain connects TRBV15 to TRBJ1-6; 7 positions match TRBD1. CDR1 and CDR2 from the germline V gene are LNHNV and YYDKDF (reference sequence). CDR3 size: 14 residues. With 4 bases clipped from V and 7 bases from J, the junction kept 4 bases outside the gene matches.

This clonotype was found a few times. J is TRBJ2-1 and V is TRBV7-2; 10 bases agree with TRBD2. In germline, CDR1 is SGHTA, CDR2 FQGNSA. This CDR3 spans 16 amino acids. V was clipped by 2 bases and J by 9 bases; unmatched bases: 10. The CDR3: CASSLSLAGAGGEQFF. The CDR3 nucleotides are TGTGCCAGCAGCTTATCTCTAGCGGGAGCGGGTGGTGAGCAGTTCTTC.

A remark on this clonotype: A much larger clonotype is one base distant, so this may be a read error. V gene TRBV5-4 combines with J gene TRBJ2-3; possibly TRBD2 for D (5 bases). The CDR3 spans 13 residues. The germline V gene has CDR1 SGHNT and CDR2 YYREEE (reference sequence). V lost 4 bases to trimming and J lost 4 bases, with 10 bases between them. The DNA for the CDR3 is TGTGCCAGCAGCGTCGGGGTTTCAGATACGCAGTATTTT. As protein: CASSVGVSDTQYF.

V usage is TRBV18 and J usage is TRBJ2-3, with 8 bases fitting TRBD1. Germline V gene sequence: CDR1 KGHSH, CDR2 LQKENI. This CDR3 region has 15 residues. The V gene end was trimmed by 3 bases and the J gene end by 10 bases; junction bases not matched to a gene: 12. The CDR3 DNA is TGTGCCAGCTCACCCCATCCAGCCGGACAGGGAGCGCAGTATTTT. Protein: CASSPHPAGQGAQYF.

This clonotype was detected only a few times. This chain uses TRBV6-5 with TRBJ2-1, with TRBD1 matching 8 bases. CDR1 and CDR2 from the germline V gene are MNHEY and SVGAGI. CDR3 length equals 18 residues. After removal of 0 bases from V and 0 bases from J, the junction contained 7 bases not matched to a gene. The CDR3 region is CASSYSTGQGASYNEQFF. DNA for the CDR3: TGTGCCAGCAGTTACTCGACAGGGCAGGGGGCCTCCTACAATGAGCAGTTCTTC.